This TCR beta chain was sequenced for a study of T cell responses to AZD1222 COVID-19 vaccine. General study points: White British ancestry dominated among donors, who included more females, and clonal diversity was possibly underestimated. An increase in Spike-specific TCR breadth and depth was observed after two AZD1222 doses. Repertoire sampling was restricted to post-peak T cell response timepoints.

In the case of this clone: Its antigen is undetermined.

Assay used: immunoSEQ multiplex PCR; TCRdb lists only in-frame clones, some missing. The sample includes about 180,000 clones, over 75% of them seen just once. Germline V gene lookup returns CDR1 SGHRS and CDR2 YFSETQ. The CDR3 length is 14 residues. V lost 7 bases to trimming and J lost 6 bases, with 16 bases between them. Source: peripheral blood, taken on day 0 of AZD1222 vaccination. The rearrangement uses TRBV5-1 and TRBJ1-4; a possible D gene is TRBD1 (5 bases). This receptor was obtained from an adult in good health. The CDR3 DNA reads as TGCGCCAGCTCGGTCACGGTCAGGGATGAAAAACTGTTTTTT. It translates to CASSVTVRDEKLFF.